This T cell receptor (beta chain) was profiled in a study of identical twins. This clonotype was counted a few times. Its antigen is not identified. The CDR3 totals 14 residues. The V gene end was trimmed by 0 bases and the J gene end by 16 bases; junction bases not matched to a gene: 11. The germline gives CDR1 DFQATT, CDR2 SNEGSKA (reference sequence). TCRdb reprocessed the 5' RACE reads with MiXCR, giving one entry per CDR3 protein. This sample yields about 100,000 distinct CDR3 sequences, of which just under 6% are seen a single time; approximately 12% belongs to the top ten. Overall study findings and caveats: For cord blood, abundant beta clonotypes had fewer insertions, unlike memory repertoires, which showed none. Out-of-frame TCR alpha sharing observed in monozygotic twins exceeded model estimates. Zero-insertion analyses were open to partial confounding by invariant MAIT and iNKT cells.

Source material: memory T cells sorted from blood. This receptor was obtained from a woman aged 50 to 60 in good health. The chain has TRBV20-1 and TRBJ1-6; 8 bases fit TRBD1. The CDR3 DNA reads TGCAGTGCTAGAGATCCCGGACAGGGTGTAGCTCTCCACTTT. Its translation is CSARDPGQGVALHF.